One sample yielded the 3 T cell receptor beta chains listed below, sequenced in a study of immune heterogeneity within non-small cell lung tumors. The TCR beta CDR3 region was amplified by multiplex PCR employing 32 V and 13 J primers. In TCRdb, the multiplex PCR reads were re-called with MiXCR into one record per CDR3 protein. The sample shows around 21,000 distinct CDR3 sequences, around 26% of them seen only once. For each sample, template was roughly 640 ng of bulk tumor genomic DNA. Several biopsies were spaced far apart within each primary tumor and obtained as surgery took place. Patients went through curative surgery, and their non-small cell lung cancer was untreated and newly diagnosed. The sequenced sample consisted of lung tumor tissue. All receptors derive from a man in his forties with non-small cell lung cancer.

This clonotype was recorded many times. This sequence joins TRBV12-3 or TRBV12-4 and TRBJ1-1; TRBD1 might be the D (5 bases). The CDR3 totals 15 residues. V lost 7 bases and J 6 bases, leaving 21 bases between the germline ends. CDR3 nucleotide sequence: TGTGCCAGCACCCTCGAGGGGCTATTGGGCCCTGAAGCTTTCTTT. This sequence encodes CASTLEGLLGPEAFF.

V and J are TRBV7-9 and TRBJ2-1; 16 bases match TRBD2. This CDR3 comprises 20 residues. Germline assignment: CDR1 SEHNR and CDR2 FQNEAQ (reference sequence). V lost 5 bases, J lost 8 bases, and 18 bases stayed unmatched. As DNA, the CDR3 is TGTGCCAGCAGCCAATCCAACCCGGGACTAGCGGGAGGGCCGATCGATGAGCAGTTCTTC. Translating it yields CASSQSNPGLAGGPIDEQFF.

The V call is TRBV10-3, the J call TRBJ2-4; D is uncertain. CDR3 length: 12 amino acids. Germline V CDR1 and CDR2: ENHRY, SYGVKD. V lost 3 bases to trimming and J lost 8 bases, with 8 bases between them. This chain's CDR3 is CAISEGMDIQYF. The CDR3 region has the DNA TGTGCCATCAGTGAAGGTATGGACATTCAGTACTTC.